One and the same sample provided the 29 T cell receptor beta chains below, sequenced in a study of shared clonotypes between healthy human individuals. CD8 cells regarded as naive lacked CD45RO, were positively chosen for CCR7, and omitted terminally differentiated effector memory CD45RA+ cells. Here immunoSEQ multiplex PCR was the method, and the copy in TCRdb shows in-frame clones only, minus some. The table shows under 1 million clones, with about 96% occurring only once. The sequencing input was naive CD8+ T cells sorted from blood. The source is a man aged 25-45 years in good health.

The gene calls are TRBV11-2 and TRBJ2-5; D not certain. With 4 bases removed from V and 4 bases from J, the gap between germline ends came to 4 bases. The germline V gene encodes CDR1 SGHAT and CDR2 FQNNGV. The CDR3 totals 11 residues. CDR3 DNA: TGTGCCAGCAGCTACCGAGAGACCCAGTACTTC. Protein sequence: CASSYRETQYF.

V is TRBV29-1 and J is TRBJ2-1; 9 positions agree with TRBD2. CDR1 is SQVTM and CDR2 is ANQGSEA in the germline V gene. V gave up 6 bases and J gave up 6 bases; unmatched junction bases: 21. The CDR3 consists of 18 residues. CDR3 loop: CSVRGLARLGQRFNEQFF. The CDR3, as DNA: TGCAGCGTGAGGGGACTAGCTCGATTAGGTCAGAGGTTCAATGAGCAGTTCTTC.

CDR3 amino acids: CASSLDPGDPYGYTF. In DNA form, the CDR3 reads TGTGCCAGCAGCTTAGACCCAGGGGACCCCTATGGCTACACCTTC. V and J are TRBV7-8 and TRBJ1-2, with D tentatively TRBD1 (6 bases). There are 15 residues in the CDR3. Deletions cut 1 base from V and 4 bases from J, with 13 bases between. Looked up from germline, CDR1 is SGHVS and CDR2 is FQNEAQ.

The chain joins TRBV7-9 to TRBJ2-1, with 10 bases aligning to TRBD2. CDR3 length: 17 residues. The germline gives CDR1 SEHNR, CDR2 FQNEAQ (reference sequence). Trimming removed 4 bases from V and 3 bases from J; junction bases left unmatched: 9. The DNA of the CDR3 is TGTGCCAGCAGCTCGACGAGGACTAGCGGAAACTACAATGAGCAGTTCTTC. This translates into CASSSTRTSGNYNEQFF.

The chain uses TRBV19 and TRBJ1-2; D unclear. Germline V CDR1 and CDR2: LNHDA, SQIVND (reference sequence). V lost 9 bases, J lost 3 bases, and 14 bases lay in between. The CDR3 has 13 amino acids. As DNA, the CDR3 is TGTGCCAGCCGGAGGTTCGGAGACTATGGCTACACCTTC. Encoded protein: CASRRFGDYGYTF. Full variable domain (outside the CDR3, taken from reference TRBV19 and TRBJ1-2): DGGITQSPKYLFRKEGQNVTLSCEQNLNHDAMYWYRQDPGQGLRLIYYSQIVNDFQKGDIAEGYSVSREKKESFPLTVTSAQKNPTAFYLCASRRFGDYGYTFGSGTRLTVV.

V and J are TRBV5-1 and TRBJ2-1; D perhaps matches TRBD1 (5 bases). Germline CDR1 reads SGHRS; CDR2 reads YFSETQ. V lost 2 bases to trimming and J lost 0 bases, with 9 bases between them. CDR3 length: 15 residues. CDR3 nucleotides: TGCGCCAGCAGCTTAGGGGCCAGCTCCTACAATGAGCAGTTCTTC. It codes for CASSLGASSYNEQFF.

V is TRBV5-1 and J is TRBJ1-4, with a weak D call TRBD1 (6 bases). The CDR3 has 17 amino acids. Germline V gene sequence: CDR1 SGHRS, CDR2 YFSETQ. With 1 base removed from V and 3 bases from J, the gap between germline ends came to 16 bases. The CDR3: CASSLSGGLSSNEKLFF. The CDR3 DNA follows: TGCGCCAGCAGCTTGTCCGGGGGCCTGTCGTCTAATGAAAAACTGTTTTTT.

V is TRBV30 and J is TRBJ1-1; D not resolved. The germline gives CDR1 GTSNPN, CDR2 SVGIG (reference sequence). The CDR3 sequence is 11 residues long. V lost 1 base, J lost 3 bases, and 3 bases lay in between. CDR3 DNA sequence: TGTGCCTGGAGTGGGTACACTGAAGCTTTCTTT. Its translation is CAWSGYTEAFF.

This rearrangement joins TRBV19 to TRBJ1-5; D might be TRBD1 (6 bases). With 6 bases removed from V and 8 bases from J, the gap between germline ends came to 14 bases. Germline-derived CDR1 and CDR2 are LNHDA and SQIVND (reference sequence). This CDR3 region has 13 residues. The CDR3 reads CASRTWGQEPQHF. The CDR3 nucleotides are TGTGCCAGTAGGACGTGGGGGCAGGAGCCCCAGCATTTT.

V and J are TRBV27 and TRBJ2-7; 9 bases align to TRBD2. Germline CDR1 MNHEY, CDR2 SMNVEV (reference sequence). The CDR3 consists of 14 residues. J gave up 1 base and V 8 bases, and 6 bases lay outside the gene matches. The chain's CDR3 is CASRSSGISYEQYF. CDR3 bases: TGTGCCAGCCGCTCTAGCGGGATTTCCTACGAGCAGTACTTC.

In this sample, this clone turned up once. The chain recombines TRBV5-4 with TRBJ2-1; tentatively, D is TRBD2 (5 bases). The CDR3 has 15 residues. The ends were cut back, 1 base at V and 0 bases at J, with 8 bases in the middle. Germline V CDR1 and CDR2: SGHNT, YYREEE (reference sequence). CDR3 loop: CASSLWESSYNEQFF. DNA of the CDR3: TGTGCCAGCAGCTTGTGGGAGAGCTCCTACAATGAGCAGTTCTTC.

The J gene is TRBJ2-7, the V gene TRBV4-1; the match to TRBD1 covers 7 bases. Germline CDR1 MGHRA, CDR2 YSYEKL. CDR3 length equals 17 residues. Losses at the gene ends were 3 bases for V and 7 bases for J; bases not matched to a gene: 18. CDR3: CASSQDPGTALPTEQYF. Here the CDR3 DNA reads TGCGCCAGCAGCCAGGATCCCGGGACAGCGCTTCCTACGGAGCAGTACTTC.

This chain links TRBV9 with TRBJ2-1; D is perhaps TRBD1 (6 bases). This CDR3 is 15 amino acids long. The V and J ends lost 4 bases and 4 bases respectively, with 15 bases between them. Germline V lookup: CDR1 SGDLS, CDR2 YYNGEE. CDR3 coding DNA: TGTGCCAGCAGCTCAAAGGGGACACTATACAATGAGCAGTTCTTC. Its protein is CASSSKGTLYNEQFF.

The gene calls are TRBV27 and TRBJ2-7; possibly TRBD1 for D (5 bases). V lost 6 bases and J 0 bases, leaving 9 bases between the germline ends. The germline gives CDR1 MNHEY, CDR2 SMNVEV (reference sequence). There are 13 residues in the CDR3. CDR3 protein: CASSPGASYEQYF. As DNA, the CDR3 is TGTGCCAGCAGCCCTGGGGCCTCCTACGAGCAGTACTTC.

CDR3 DNA: TGTGCCAGCATCGACAGGACTAGCGCTTCTGAGCAGTACTTC. Its translation: CASIDRTSASEQYF. V gene TRBV2 combines with J gene TRBJ2-7, with 9 nucleotides matching TRBD2. CDR3 length equals 14 residues. CDR1 is SNHLY and CDR2 is FYNNEI in the germline V gene. V gave up 7 bases and J gave up 7 bases; unmatched junction bases: 11.

CDR3 nucleotide sequence: TGTGCCACCAGCAGTGAAAGGACTAGCGGCTACGAGCAGTACTTC. Its protein product is CATSSERTSGYEQYF. The rearrangement uses TRBV15 and TRBJ2-7; 10 bases agree with TRBD2. The CDR3 loop spans 15 amino acids. Looked up from germline, CDR1 is LNHNV and CDR2 is YYDKDF (reference sequence). V gave up 3 bases and J gave up 3 bases; unmatched junction bases: 5.

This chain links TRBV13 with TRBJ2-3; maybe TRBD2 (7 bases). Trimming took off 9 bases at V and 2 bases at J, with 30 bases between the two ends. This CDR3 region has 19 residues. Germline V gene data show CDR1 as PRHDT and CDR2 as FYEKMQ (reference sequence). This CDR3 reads CASPRGGAHYQRYTDTQYF. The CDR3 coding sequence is TGTGCCAGTCCAAGAGGGGGGGCGCATTATCAGAGGTACACAGATACGCAGTATTTT.

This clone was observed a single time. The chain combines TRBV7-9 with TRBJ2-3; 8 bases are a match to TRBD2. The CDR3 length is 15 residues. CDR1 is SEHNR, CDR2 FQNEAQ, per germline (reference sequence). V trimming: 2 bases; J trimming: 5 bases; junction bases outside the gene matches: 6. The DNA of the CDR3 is TGTGCCAGCAGCTTATTCGGGGGGGCAGAAGATACGCAGTATTTT. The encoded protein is CASSLFGGAEDTQYF.

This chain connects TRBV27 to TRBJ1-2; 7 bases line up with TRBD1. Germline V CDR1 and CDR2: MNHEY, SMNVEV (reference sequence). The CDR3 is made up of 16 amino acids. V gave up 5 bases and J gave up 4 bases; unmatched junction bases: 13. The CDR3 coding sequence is TGTGCCAGCAGTCCCGACAGGGAAGTTCGGGCCTATGGCTACACCTTC. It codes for CASSPDREVRAYGYTF.

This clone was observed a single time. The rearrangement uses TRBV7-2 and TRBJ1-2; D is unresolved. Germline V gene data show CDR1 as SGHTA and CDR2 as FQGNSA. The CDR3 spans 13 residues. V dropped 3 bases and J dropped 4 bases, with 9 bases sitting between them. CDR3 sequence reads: CASSFDTSYGYTF. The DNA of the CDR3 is TGTGCCAGCAGCTTTGACACATCCTATGGCTACACCTTC.

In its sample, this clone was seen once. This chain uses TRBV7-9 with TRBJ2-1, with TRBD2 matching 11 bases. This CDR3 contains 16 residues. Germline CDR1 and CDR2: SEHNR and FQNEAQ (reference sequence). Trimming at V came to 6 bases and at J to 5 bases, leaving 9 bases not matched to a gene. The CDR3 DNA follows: TGTGCCAGCAGTTCTCCCGGGACTAGCGGCCACAATGAGCAGTTCTTC. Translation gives CASSSPGTSGHNEQFF.

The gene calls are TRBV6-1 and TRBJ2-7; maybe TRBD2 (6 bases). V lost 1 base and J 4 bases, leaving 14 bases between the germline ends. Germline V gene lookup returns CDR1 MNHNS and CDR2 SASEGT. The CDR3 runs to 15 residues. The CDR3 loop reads CASSEVEGGQYEQYF. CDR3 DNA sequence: TGTGCCAGCAGTGAAGTAGAGGGAGGCCAATACGAGCAGTACTTC.

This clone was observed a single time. CDR3 in amino acids: CASSQDETDNYGYTF. The CDR3, as DNA: TGCGCCAGCAGCCAAGATGAGACAGATAACTATGGCTACACCTTC. The chain combines TRBV4-1 with TRBJ1-2; D may be TRBD1 (5 bases). Trimming cost V 0 bases and J 1 base, with 9 bases left between them. Germline loops: CDR1 MGHRA, CDR2 YSYEKL. CDR3 length: 15 amino acids.

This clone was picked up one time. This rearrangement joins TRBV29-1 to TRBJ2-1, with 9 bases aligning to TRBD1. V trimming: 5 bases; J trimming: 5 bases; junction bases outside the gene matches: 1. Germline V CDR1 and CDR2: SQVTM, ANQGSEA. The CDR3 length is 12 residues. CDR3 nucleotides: TGCAGCGTTTGGGACAGGGACAATGAGCAGTTCTTC. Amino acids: CSVWDRDNEQFF.

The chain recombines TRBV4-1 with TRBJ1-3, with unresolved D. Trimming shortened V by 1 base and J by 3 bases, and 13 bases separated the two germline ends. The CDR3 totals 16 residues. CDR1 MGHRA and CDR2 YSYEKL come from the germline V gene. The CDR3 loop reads CASSQVSTEYGNTIYF. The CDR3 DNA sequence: TGCGCCAGCAGCCAAGTGTCCACAGAGTATGGAAACACCATATATTTT.

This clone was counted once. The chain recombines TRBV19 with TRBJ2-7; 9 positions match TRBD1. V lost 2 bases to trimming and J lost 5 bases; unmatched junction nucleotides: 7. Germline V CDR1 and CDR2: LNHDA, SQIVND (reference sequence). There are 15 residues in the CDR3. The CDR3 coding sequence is TGTGCCAGTAGTATAAACAGGGGGCGCTTCCACGAGCAGTACTTC. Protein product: CASSINRGRFHEQYF.

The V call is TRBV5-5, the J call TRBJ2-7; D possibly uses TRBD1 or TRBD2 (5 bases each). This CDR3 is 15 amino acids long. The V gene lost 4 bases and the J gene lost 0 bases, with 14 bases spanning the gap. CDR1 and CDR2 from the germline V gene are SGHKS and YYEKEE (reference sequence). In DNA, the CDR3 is TGTGCCAGCAGCCTGGGCTGGGACCCCTCCTACGAGCAGTACTTC. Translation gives CASSLGWDPSYEQYF.

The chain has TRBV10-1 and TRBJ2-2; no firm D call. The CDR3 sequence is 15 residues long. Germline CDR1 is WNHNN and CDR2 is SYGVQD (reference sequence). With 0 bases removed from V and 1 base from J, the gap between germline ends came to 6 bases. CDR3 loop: CASSESGMNTGELFF. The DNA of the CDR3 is TGCGCCAGCAGTGAGTCTGGGATGAACACCGGGGAGCTGTTTTTT.

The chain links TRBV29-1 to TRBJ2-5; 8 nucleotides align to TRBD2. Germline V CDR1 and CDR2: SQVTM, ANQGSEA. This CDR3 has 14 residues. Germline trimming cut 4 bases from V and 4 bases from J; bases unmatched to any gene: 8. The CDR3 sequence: CSVVSAGGAETQYF. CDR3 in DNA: TGCAGCGTTGTCTCCGCGGGAGGCGCAGAGACCCAGTACTTC.